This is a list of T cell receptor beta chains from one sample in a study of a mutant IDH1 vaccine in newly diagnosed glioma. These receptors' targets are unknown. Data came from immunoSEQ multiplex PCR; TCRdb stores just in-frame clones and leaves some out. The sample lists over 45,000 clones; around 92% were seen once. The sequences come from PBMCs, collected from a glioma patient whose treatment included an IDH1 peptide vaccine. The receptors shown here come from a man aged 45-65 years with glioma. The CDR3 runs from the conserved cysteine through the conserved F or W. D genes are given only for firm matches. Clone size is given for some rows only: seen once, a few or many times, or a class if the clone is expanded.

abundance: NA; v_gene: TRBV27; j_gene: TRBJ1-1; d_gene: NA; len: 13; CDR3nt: TGTGCCAGCAGTTTAGGGGGACCTTATGAAGCTTTCTTT; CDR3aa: CASSLGGPYEAFF
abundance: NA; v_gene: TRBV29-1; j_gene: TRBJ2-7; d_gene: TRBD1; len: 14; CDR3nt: TGCAGCGTTGAAGGGGAGCAGGGGGCTTACGAGCAGTACTTC; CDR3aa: CSVEGEQGAYEQYF
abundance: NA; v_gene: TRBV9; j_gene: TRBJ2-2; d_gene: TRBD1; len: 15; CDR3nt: TGTGCCAGCAGCACAACAGGGGGGAACACCGGGGAGCTGTTTTTT; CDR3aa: CASSTTGGNTGELFF
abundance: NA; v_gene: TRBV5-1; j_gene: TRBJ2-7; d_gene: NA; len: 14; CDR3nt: TGCGCCAGCAGCTTGGATCCGAGCTCCTACGAGCAGTACTTC; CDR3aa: CASSLDPSSYEQYF
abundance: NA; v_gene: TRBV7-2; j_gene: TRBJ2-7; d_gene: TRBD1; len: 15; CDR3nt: TGTGCCAGCAGTCGGACAGGGGGCAACTACGCGGAGCAGTACTTC; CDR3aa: CASSRTGGNYAEQYF
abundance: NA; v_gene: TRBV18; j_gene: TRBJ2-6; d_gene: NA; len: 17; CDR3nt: TGTGCCAGCTCACCCGCGGGTCGCGCGGTTGGGGCCAACGTCCTGACTTTC; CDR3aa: CASSPAGRAVGANVLTF
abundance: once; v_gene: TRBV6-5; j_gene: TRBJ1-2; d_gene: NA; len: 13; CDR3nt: TGTGCCAGCAGGGCACAAGACATGGATGGCTACACCTTC; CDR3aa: CASRAQDMDGYTF
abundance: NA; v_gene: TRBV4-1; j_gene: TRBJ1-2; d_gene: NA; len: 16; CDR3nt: TGCGCCAGCAGCCAAGATCGGAGGACGTTTGGATATGGCTACACCTTC; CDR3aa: CASSQDRRTFGYGYTF
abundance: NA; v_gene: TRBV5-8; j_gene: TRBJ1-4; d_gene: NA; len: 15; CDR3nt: TGTGCCAGCAGGATGGGGACGTCAACTAATGAAAAACTGTTTTTT; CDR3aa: CASRMGTSTNEKLFF
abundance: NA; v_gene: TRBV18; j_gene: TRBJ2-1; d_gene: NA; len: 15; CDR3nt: TGTGCCAGCTCACTGACCGGGAACAGCTATAATGAGCAGTTCTTC; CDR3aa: CASSLTGNSYNEQFF
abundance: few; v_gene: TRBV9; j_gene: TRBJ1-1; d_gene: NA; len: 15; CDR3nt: TGTGCCAGCAGCGTGAGTGGCCAGACGAACACTGAAGCTTTCTTT; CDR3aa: CASSVSGQTNTEAFF
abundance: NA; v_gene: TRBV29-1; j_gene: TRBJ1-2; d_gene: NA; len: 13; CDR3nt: TGCAGCGCCGGAAAACAGGGTAGCTATGGCTACACCTTC; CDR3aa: CSAGKQGSYGYTF
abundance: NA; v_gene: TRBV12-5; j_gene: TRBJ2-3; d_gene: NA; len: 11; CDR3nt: TGTGCTAGTGGTTTTGGGAATACGCAGTATTTT; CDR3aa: CASGFGNTQYF
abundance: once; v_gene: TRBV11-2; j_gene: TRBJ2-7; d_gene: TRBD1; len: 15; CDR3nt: TGTGCCAGCAGCCTCGGACAGGGGGCAATCTACGAGCAGTACTTC; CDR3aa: CASSLGQGAIYEQYF
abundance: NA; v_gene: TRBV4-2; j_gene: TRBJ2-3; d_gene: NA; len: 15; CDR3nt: TGTGCCAGCAGCGAAGGTGAGGGGGGCACAGATACGCAGTATTTT; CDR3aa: CASSEGEGGTDTQYF
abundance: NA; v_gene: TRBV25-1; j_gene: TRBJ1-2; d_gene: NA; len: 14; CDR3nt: TGTGCCAGCAGTGAATTAAGGGACCTCTATGGCTACACCTTC; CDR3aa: CASSELRDLYGYTF
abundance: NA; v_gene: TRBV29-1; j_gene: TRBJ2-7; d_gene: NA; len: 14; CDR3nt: TGCAGCGCGAAGGAGCACTTAAGCTCCTACGAGCAGTACTTC; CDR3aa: CSAKEHLSSYEQYF
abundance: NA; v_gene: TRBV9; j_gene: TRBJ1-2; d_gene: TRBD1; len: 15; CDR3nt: TGTGCCAGCAGCACGACGACAGGGCTTAGCTATGGCTACACCTTC; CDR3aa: CASSTTTGLSYGYTF
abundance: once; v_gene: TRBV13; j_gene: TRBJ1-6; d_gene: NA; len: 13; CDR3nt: TGTGCCAGCAGCCCTAGCCGTAATTCACCCCTCCACTTT; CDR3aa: CASSPSRNSPLHF
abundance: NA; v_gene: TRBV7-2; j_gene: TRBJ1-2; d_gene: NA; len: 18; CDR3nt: TGTGCCAGCAGCTTAACAATACCGGGACGGAGGAGGCTGGAGGGCTACACCTTC; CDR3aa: CASSLTIPGRRRLEGYTF
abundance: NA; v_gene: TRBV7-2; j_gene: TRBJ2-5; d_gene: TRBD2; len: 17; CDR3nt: TGTGCCAGCAGCTTAGCCGGAGCGGGGGGGCCGCGGGAGACCCAGTACTTC; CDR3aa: CASSLAGAGGPRETQYF
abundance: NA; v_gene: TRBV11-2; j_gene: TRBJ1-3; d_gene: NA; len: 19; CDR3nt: TGTGCCAGCAGCTTAAGGGGGACGGGGCATCGAAGCTCTGGAAACACCATATATTTT; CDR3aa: CASSLRGTGHRSSGNTIYF
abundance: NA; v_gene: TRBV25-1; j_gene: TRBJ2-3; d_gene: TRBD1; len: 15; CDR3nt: TGTGCCAGCAGACCGGGACAGTCTGGCACAGATACGCAGTATTTT; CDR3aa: CASRPGQSGTDTQYF
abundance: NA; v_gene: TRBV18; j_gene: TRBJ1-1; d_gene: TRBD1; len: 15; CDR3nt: TGTGCCAGCTCACCACCGCCAGGGGGAAGCACTGAAGCTTTCTTT; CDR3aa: CASSPPPGGSTEAFF
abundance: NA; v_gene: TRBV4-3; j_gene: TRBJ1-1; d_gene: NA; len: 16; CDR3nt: TGCGCCAGCAGCGATCTTCTTATAGGGGGTACGACTGAAGCTTTCTTT; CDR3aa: CASSDLLIGGTTEAFF
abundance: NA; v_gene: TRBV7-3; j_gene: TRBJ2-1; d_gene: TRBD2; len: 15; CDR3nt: TGTGCCAGCAGCCCAACACTGGGACTAAACAATGAGCAGTTCTTC; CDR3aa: CASSPTLGLNNEQFF
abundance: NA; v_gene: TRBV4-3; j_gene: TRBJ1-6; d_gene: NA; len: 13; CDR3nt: TGCGCCACCGCAGGGGATCACAATTCACCCCTCCACTTT; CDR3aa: CATAGDHNSPLHF
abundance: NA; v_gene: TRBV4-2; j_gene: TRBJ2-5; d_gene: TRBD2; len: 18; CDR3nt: TGTGCCAGCAGCCAAGAGGTACTAGCGGGAGGGCCGGGGGAGACCCAGTACTTC; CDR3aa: CASSQEVLAGGPGETQYF
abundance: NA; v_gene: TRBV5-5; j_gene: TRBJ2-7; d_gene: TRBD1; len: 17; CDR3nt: TGTGCCAGCAGCCAAATCGGTGGGACAGGGGCGACCTACGAGCAGTACTTC; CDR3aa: CASSQIGGTGATYEQYF
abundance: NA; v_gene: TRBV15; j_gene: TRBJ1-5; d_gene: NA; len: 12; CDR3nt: TGTGCCACCAGCAGAGATCTTCAGCCCCAGCATTTT; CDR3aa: CATSRDLQPQHF
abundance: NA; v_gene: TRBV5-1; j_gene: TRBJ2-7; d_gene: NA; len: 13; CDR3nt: TGCGCCAGCAGTTTCGACGGGTCTGGGCAGCAGTACTTC; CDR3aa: CASSFDGSGQQYF
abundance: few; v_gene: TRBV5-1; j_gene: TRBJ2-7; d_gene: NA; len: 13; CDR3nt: TGCGCCAGCAGCTTTACAGTTTCATACGAGCAGTACTTC; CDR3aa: CASSFTVSYEQYF